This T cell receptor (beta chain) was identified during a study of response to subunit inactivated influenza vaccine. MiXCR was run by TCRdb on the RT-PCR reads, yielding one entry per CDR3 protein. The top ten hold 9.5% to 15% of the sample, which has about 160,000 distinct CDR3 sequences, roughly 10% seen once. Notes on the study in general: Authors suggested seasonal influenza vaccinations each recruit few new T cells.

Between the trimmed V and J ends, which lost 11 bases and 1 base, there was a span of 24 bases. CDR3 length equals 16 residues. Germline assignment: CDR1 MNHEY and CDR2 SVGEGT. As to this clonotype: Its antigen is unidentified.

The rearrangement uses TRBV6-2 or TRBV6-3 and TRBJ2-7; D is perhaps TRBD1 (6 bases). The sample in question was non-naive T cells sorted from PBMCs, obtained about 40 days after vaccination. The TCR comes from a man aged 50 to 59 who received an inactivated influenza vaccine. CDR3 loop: CAPSGPGADGSYEQYF. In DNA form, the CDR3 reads TGTGCCCCCTCGGGCCCAGGGGCAGATGGATCCTACGAGCAGTACTTC.